The source of this T cell receptor (beta chain) is a study of blood T cell repertoires in COVID-19. Whole-study context: Samples representing acute and convalescent COVID-19 were sourced from the United States, Italy and Spain.

In the original processing: Estimates of nucleated cell counts were drawn from the amplification of reference gene primers. Repertoires were generated with immunoSEQ multiplex PCR, while TCRdb's copy carries only in-frame clones and drops some. The V and J calls and the clone size are those of that table, but D and trimming were determined from the DNA. The profile shows more than 200,000 clones, 80% to 90% of them singletons. Germline CDR1 LNHNV, CDR2 YYDKDF (reference sequence). CDR3 length: 14 residues. J was trimmed by 3 bases and V by 5 bases; bases with no gene match: 6. The chain carries TRBV15 and TRBJ1-2, with 7 bases lining up with TRBD1. The sequencing sample was made of peripheral blood. The TCR comes from a man aged 80 or over with acute or convalescent COVID-19. The CDR3 loop is CATSGSTGYYGYTF. Written as DNA, the CDR3 is TGTGCCACCAGCGGGTCGACAGGGTACTATGGCTACACCTTC.